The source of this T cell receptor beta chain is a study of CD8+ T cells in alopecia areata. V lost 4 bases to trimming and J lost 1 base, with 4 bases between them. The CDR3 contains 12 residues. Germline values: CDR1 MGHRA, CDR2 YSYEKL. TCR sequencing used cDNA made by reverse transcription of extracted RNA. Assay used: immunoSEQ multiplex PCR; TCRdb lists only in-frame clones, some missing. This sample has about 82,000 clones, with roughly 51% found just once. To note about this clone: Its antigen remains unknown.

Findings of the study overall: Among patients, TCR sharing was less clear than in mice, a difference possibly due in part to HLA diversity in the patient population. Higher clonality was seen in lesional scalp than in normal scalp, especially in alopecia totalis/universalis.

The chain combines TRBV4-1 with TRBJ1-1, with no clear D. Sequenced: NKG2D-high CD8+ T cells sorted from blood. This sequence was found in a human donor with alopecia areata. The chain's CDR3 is CASSRQNTEAFF. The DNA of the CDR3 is TGCGCCAGCAGCCGACAGAACACTGAAGCTTTCTTT.